A selection of T cell receptor beta chains follows, all from one sample in a study of blood T cell repertoires in COVID-19. TCRdb keeps only in-frame clones here, not all; method: immunoSEQ multiplex PCR. This sample yields roughly 45,000 clones, of which more than 70% are seen a single time; over 4.5% belongs to the top ten. The specimen sequenced was peripheral blood. These receptors originate from an older woman with acute or convalescent COVID-19. Each CDR3 is given with its conserved first and last residue. A D gene is named only where the DNA matches it firmly. Clone size is given for some rows only: seen once, a few or many times, or a class if the clone is expanded.

V	size	J	D	DNA	CDR3
TRBV7-6	-	TRBJ2-7	-	TGTGCCAGCAGCAACAAGCAGGGGGGCGAGCAGTACTTC	CASSNKQGGEQYF
TRBV29-1	-	TRBJ1-2	TRBD1	TGCAGCGTGGACAGGGGGTTTTATTATGGCTACACCTTC	CSVDRGFYYGYTF
TRBV5-1	-	TRBJ2-7	TRBD1	TGCGCCAGCAGCTTGGAAACAGGGGATTCCTACGAGCAGTACTTC	CASSLETGDSYEQYF
TRBV19	-	TRBJ1-3	-	TGTGCCAGTAGTACCGCCGACAGGCCCCTCGCTGGAAACACCATATATTTT	CASSTADRPLAGNTIYF
TRBV29-1	-	TRBJ2-7	-	TGCAGCGTTGTAGGGGACTCCTACGAGCAGTACTTC	CSVVGDSYEQYF
TRBV15	-	TRBJ1-2	-	TGTGCCACCAGCAGAGGCGCGGGTAACTATGGCTACACCTTC	CATSRGAGNYGYTF
TRBV2	-	TRBJ1-2	-	TGTGCCAGCAGTCTAGACAGCGACTATGGCTACACCTTC	CASSLDSDYGYTF
TRBV2	once	TRBJ2-1	TRBD2	TGTGCCAGCATTCTCAGCGGGAGCAAAAACAATGAGCAGTTCTTC	CASILSGSKNNEQFF
TRBV5-1	-	TRBJ2-7	TRBD1	TGCGCCAGCAGCTCTCTGAGGGACAGGGCCCACTACGAGCAGTACTTC	CASSSLRDRAHYEQYF
TRBV4-2	-	TRBJ2-7	-	TGTGCCAGCAGCCAAGATTTCGGTGGCGAGCAGTACTTC	CASSQDFGGEQYF
TRBV9	-	TRBJ2-1	TRBD2	TGTGCCAGCAGCCCCCGGGCTAGCGGGGGCCCTAGCTCCTACAATGAGCAGTTCTTC	CASSPRASGGPSSYNEQFF
TRBV6-1	-	TRBJ1-2	-	TGTGCCAGCAGTGAATCAGGATCAGCTAACTATGGCTACACCTTC	CASSESGSANYGYTF
TRBV4-2	-	TRBJ2-3	-	TGTGCCAGCAGCCAATCCTCGGACTGGAACACAGATACGCAGTATTTT	CASSQSSDWNTDTQYF
TRBV30	-	TRBJ2-5	TRBD2	TGTGCCTGGAGTGTACAGACTAGCGGGAGGCAGACCCAGTACTTC	CAWSVQTSGRQTQYF
TRBV6-5	-	TRBJ1-5	-	TGTGCCAGCAGCCTCTTGGTAGGGGCTCAGCCCCAGCATTTT	CASSLLVGAQPQHF
TRBV6-5	-	TRBJ2-2	-	TGTGCCAGCAGTCTAACTACGGGGGAGCTGTTTTTT	CASSLTTGELFF
TRBV19	-	TRBJ2-5	TRBD1	TGTGCCAGTACCGGGACAGGGTCAGAGACCCAGTACTTC	CASTGTGSETQYF
TRBV10-3	-	TRBJ2-5	-	TGTGCCATCAGTGGTGGGGGCTGGGAGACCCAGTACTTC	CAISGGGWETQYF
TRBV21-1	-	TRBJ2-7	-	TGTGCCAGCAGAGGGCACGGGGGAGAGCAGTACTTC	CASRGHGGEQYF
TRBV11-2	-	TRBJ2-3	TRBD2	TGTGCCAGCAGCCCACGAACCAGCGGGAGGGCCTTAGATACGCAGTATTTT	CASSPRTSGRALDTQYF
TRBV2	-	TRBJ2-1	-	TGTGCCAGCAGGGGCGAACAAACAAACAATGAGCAGTTCTTC	CASRGEQTNNEQFF
TRBV19	-	TRBJ1-1	-	TGTGCCAGTAGTGCGACAGTGAACACTGAAGCTTTCTTT	CASSATVNTEAFF